This entry lists 11 T cell receptor beta chains sequenced from one sample in a study. TCRdb itself ran the 5' RACE reads through MiXCR, one entry per CDR3 protein. Found here are about 41,000 distinct CDR3 sequences, 29% of them singletons; the top ten hold 3.7%. The sequenced material came from memory CD4+ T cells sorted from a lymph node. Sample subset: memory CD4+ T cells, CD4+CD45RO+CD25-. Receptor source: a female donor with breast cancer.

This clonotype was seen at least ten times. The chain couples TRBV11-3 to TRBJ2-1, with D maybe TRBD2 (6 bases). V was cut by 1 base and J by 6 bases, with 13 bases left in between. CDR3 length equals 15 residues. Germline V lookup: CDR1 SGHNT, CDR2 YENEEA. The CDR3 coding sequence is TGTGCCAGCAGCTTAGGCGGCGGGGCTTTCAATGAGCAGTTCTTC. Its translation is CASSLGGGAFNEQFF.

This sequence joins TRBV4-3 and TRBJ1-4; D is unresolved. Trimming pared 1 base from V and 7 bases from J, leaving 10 bases between. This CDR3 has 14 residues. The V gene's germline CDR1 is LGHNA and CDR2 YSLEER. DNA for the CDR3: TGCGCCAGCAGCCAAGCGGGCGGGAGTGAAAAACTGTTTTTT. Its translation: CASSQAGGSEKLFF.

The chain carries TRBV4-2 and TRBJ2-7; D gene unclear. The germline CDR1 and CDR2 sequences are LGHNA and YNFKEQ. The CDR3 contains 16 residues. Trimming stripped 3 bases from V and 2 bases from J, with 17 bases between. The CDR3 bases are TGTGCCAGCAGCCAGGAAAGAACACCCGGCGCCTACGAGCAGTACTTC. Its protein is CASSQERTPGAYEQYF.

A few counts support this clonotype. The V call is TRBV7-3, the J call TRBJ2-3; 12 bases align to TRBD1. CDR1 and CDR2 (germline): SGHTA, FQGTGA. The ends lost 5 bases at V and 4 bases at J; junction bases unmatched: 1. CDR3 size: 14 residues. CDR3 DNA sequence: TGTGCCAGCAGCGGGACAGGGGGCGCAGATACGCAGTATTTT. Protein sequence: CASSGTGGADTQYF.

A few counts support this clonotype. The chain links TRBV6-5 to TRBJ2-1; TRBD2 agrees at 13 bases. The CDR3 loop spans 17 amino acids. Germline-derived CDR1 and CDR2 are MNHEY and SVGAGI. The trim removed 2 bases at V and 4 bases at J, leaving 5 bases unmatched. Here the CDR3 reads CASSYRTLAGGYNEQFF. CDR3 DNA sequence: TGTGCCAGCAGTTACCGAACACTAGCGGGGGGGTACAATGAGCAGTTCTTC.

This clonotype was observed a handful of times. The chain combines TRBV7-3 with TRBJ2-5, with a weak D call TRBD2 (6 bases). The V gene's germline CDR1 is SGHTA and CDR2 FQGTGA. This CDR3 spans 15 amino acids. The V end was cut by 5 bases, the J end by 3 bases, with 16 bases between. CDR3 protein: CASSHLGGAEETQYF. CDR3 in DNA: TGTGCCAGCAGCCACCTGGGGGGAGCCGAAGAGACCCAGTACTTC.

There are a few counts of this clonotype. Since the CDR3 does not end with the conserved phenylalanine or tryptophan, this likely comes from a read error. The genes are TRBV7-2 and TRBJ1-2, with unresolved D. Trimming removed 4 bases at V and 3 bases at J, with 6 bases between. The V gene's germline CDR1 is SGHTA and CDR2 FQGNSA. CDR3 length: 12 amino acids. This chain's CDR3 is CASSSGDYGYTI. DNA for the CDR3: TGTGCCAGCAGCTCCGGGGACTATGGCTACACCATC.

The chain is built from TRBV7-2 and TRBJ1-5, with D uncertain. The CDR3 is made up of 13 amino acids. CDR1 is SGHTA and CDR2 is FQGNSA in the germline V gene. Trimming left V 5 bases short and J 7 bases short, with 12 bases between. The CDR3 sequence: CASSPQRGQPQHF. The CDR3 DNA follows: TGTGCCAGCAGCCCCCAGCGGGGACAGCCCCAGCATTTT.

There are a few counts of this clonotype. This chain links TRBV7-3 with TRBJ2-1, with a possible D match to TRBD2 (6 bases). The germline V gene has CDR1 SGHTA and CDR2 FQGTGA. The CDR3 is made up of 13 amino acids. V shed 5 bases and J shed 5 bases, with 10 bases lying between them. CDR3 in amino acids: CASSAGRNNEQFF. CDR3 coding DNA: TGTGCCAGCAGCGCCGGGAGAAACAATGAGCAGTTCTTC.

This clonotype has more than one count but fewer than ten. The rearrangement joins TRBV12-3 or TRBV12-4 to TRBJ1-1; D possibly corresponds to TRBD1 (5 bases). The CDR3 has 15 residues. V lost 4 bases and J lost 4, with 16 bases in between. This CDR3 is CASSSHPGGATEAFF. Here the CDR3 DNA reads TGTGCCAGCAGTTCCCACCCGGGGGGAGCCACTGAAGCTTTCTTT.

The chain combines TRBV7-3 with TRBJ2-6; no definite D call. Germline V gene sequence: CDR1 SGHTA, CDR2 FQGTGA. V was cut by 5 bases and J by 2 bases, with 1 base left in between. This CDR3 has 12 residues. The CDR3 DNA is TGTGCCAGCAGCCCTGGGGCCAACGTCCTGACTTTC. This codes for CASSPGANVLTF.